The present T cell receptor (beta chain) was sequenced within a study of T cells after yellow fever vaccination. Background on the study: Four memory subsets, EM, EMRA, CM and Tscm, were sorted by CD3, CD45RA, CCR7, CD95.

General study results and limits: Peaking faster, on day 5 versus 15, the secondary response was nonetheless weaker.

MiXCR, run by TCRdb on the 5' RACE reads, gives a single entry per CDR3 protein. Of 50,000 to 60,000 distinct CDR3 sequences in the sample, about 5% were seen once. The V and J ends lost 2 bases and 3 bases, in that order; junction bases with no gene match: 13. The germline V gene has CDR1 SGHTA and CDR2 FQGTGA. The CDR3 is 18 residues long. The sequenced sample was PBMCs, either bulk or a sorted T-cell subset (CD4+, CD8+, memory, or dextramer-sorted; not recorded which), obtained on the day of the yellow fever booster vaccination. This TCR derives from a man aged 18 to 29 who received the YFV17D yellow fever vaccine. The chain recombines TRBV7-3 with TRBJ2-3, with 8 bases fitting TRBD2. The CDR3 DNA reads TGTGCCAGCAGCTTATTCGGGGGGGCAAGTAGTCTGACAGATACGCAGTATTTT. Encoded protein: CASSLFGGASSLTDTQYF.